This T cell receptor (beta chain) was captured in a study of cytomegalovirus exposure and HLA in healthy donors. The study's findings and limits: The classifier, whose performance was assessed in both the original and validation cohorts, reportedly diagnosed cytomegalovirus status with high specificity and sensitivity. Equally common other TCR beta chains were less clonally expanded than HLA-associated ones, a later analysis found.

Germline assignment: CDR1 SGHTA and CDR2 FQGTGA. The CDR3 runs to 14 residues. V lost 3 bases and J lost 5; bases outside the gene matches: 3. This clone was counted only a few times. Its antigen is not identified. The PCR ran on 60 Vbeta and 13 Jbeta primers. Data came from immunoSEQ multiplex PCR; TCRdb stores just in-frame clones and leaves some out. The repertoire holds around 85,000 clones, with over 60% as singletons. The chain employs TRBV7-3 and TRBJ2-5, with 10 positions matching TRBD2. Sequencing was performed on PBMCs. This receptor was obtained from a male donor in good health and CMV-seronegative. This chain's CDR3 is CASSLGLAHETQYF. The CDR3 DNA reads TGTGCCAGCAGCTTGGGACTAGCGCACGAGACCCAGTACTTC.